This T cell receptor (beta chain) is drawn from a study of shared clonotypes between healthy human individuals. Concerning this clone: This sample includes further DNA sequences coding for the same CDR3.

A deep-level run was used for the assay. TCRdb's copy holds only in-frame clones and misses some; the assay was immunoSEQ multiplex PCR. Of hundreds of thousands of clones listed, over 65% were seen once; the top ten hold 1.7%. This receptor was obtained from a woman in her thirties in good health. The specimen was memory CD4+ T cells sorted from blood. Subset noted: CD45RA-negative fraction.

The CDR3 is CASSLRPNQPQHF. CDR3 nucleotide sequence: TGTGCCAGCAGTTTGAGGCCCAATCAGCCCCAGCATTTT. V usage is TRBV28 and J usage is TRBJ1-5; no clear D gene. From germline, CDR1 is MDHEN and CDR2 SYDVKM. This CDR3 contains 13 residues. V shed 3 bases and J shed 3 bases, with 6 bases lying between them.